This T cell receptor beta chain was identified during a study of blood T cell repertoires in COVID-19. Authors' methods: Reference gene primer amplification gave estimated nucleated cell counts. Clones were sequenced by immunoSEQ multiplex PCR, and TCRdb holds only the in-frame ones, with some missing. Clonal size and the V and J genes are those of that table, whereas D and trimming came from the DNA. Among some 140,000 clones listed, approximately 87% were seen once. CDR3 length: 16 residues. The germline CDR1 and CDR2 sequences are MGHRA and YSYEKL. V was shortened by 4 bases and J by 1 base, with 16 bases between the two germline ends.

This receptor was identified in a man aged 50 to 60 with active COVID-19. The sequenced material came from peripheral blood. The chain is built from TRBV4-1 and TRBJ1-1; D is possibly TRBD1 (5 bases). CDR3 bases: TGCGCCAGCAGCCCAGAAGGGAGGGGCCGGAACACTGAAGCTTTCTTT. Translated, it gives CASSPEGRGRNTEAFF.